A selection of T cell receptor beta chains follows, all from one sample in a study of vaccination and CD4 T cells after COVID-19. TCRdb re-analysed the PCR reads in MiXCR, keeping a single row per CDR3 protein. Here the sample spans 12,000 to 15,000 distinct CDR3 sequences, 69% being singletons. Material: CD4+ T cells from blood, obtained after SARS-CoV-2 vaccination. The receptors come from a human donor who had recovered from COVID-19. Both conserved end residues are part of each CDR3. The D gene is left open where the match is weak. Expanded clones are given a class, and other clones once, few, many or no size at all.

D | J | V | size | CDR3 | DNA
- | TRBJ2-2 | TRBV7-3 | - | CASSLPNTGELFF | TGTGCCAGCAGTCTACCTAACACCGGGGAGCTGTTTTTT
- | TRBJ2-2 | TRBV28 | - | CASSLIAPGELFF | TGTGCCAGCAGTCTTATAGCGCCGGGGGAGCTGTTTTTT
TRBD2 | TRBJ2-1 | TRBV5-1 | - | CASSLAGTSGNEQFF | TGCGCCAGCAGCTTGGCAGGGACTAGCGGCAATGAGCAGTTCTTC
- | TRBJ1-6 | TRBV28 | few | CASSITGSFNSPLHF | TGTGCCAGCAGTATAACAGGGTCCTTTAATTCACCCCTCCACTTT
- | TRBJ1-2 | TRBV5-1 | - | CASSLAGAAGYGYTF | TGCGCCAGCAGCTTGGCAGGGGCCGCGGGGTATGGCTACACCTTC
TRBD1 | TRBJ1-2 | TRBV5-1 | - | CASSTGDRDYGYTF | TGCGCCAGCAGCACCGGGGACAGGGATTATGGCTACACCTTC
- | TRBJ1-5 | TRBV10-3 | - | CAISGESNQPQHF | TGTGCCATCTCAGGGGAAAGCAATCAGCCCCAGCATTTT
- | TRBJ2-1 | TRBV20-1 | - | CSARGDYNEQFF | TGCAGTGCTAGGGGGGACTACAATGAGCAGTTCTTC
TRBD1 | TRBJ1-5 | TRBV7-8 | - | CASSATRTGINQPQHF | TGTGCCAGCAGCGCAACCCGGACAGGGATAAATCAGCCCCAGCATTTT
- | TRBJ1-4 | TRBV7-9 | - | CASSLGEQKLFF | TGTGCCAGCAGCTTAGGAGAACAAAAACTGTTTTTT
- | TRBJ2-3 | TRBV11-3 | - | CASSLGLGAHADTQYF | TGTGCCAGCAGCTTAGGGCTGGGGGCGCACGCAGATACGCAGTATTTT
TRBD2 | TRBJ2-3 | TRBV7-3 | - | CASSKDRLAGADTQYF | TGTGCCAGCAGCAAAGATAGACTAGCGGGAGCAGATACGCAGTATTTT
- | TRBJ2-5 | TRBV19 | - | CASSIGRSETQYF | TGTGCCAGTAGTATCGGACGGTCGGAGACCCAGTACTTC
- | TRBJ2-1 | TRBV20-1 | - | CSARGGKTHNEQFF | TGCAGTGCCCGGGGCGGGAAAACTCACAATGAGCAGTTCTTC
TRBD1 | TRBJ1-5 | TRBV20-1 | few | CSASRGTQPQHF | TGCAGTGCTAGCAGGGGGACGCAGCCCCAGCATTTT
- | TRBJ2-7 | TRBV11-2 | - | CASRGSSYEQYF | TGTGCCAGCAGGGGTAGCTCCTACGAGCAGTACTTC
- | TRBJ1-6 | TRBV6-1 | few | CASNTAGNNSPLHF | TGTGCCAGTAATACCGCCGGGAATAATTCACCCCTCCACTTT
- | TRBJ2-7 | TRBV10-1 | few | CASSVGGSSYEQYF | TGCGCCAGCAGTGTTGGCGGATCCTCCTACGAGCAGTACTTC
- | TRBJ2-5 | TRBV6-2/TRBV6-3 | once | CASSKTRHARGETQYF | TGTGCCAGCAGCAAGACCCGACACGCCCGGGGAGAGACCCAGTACTTC
- | TRBJ1-5 | TRBV6-1 | - | CASRGQTHSNQPQHF | TGTGCAAGCCGCGGACAGACCCATAGCAATCAGCCCCAGCATTTT
- | TRBJ1-5 | TRBV7-2 | few | CASSPVRYQPQHF | TGTGCCAGCAGCCCTGTCAGGTACCAGCCCCAGCATTTT
- | TRBJ1-2 | TRBV6-5 | - | CASSSEGEYGYTF | TGTGCCAGCAGTTCCGAGGGGGAATATGGCTACACCTTC
- | TRBJ2-3 | TRBV27 | - | CASSLEWESTDTQYF | TGTGCCAGCAGTTTAGAGTGGGAAAGCACAGATACGCAGTATTTT
- | TRBJ2-3 | TRBV5-1 | - | CASSLAGGATFTDTQYF | TGCGCCAGCAGCTTGGCCGGCGGGGCCACCTTCACAGATACGCAGTATTTT
- | TRBJ1-1 | TRBV7-2 | - | CASSLSRAGYRRTEAFF | TGTGCCAGCAGCCTATCCCGCGCAGGGTACCGGCGGACTGAAGCTTTCTTT